The sequence of this TCR beta chain was determined in a study of blood T cell repertoires in COVID-19. Study information: Samples of COVID-19 (acute and convalescent) were obtained from the United States, Italy and Spain. Nucleic acid was either cDNA or gDNA, and it came from T cells, B-cell-depleted T cells, or PBMCs.

In the authors' workflow: Reference gene primer amplification gave nucleated cell count estimates. The method was immunoSEQ multiplex PCR; TCRdb's version includes in-frame clones alone and lacks a portion of them. V and J calls and clone size are copied from that table; D and trimming were computed from the DNA. This table holds 9,500 to 12,000 clones, 80% found once. The TCR sequence derives from a man aged 65-85 years with active COVID-19. Sequencing was performed on peripheral blood.

CDR3 sequence (DNA): TGTGCCGGATGCGATAGCGGGGGGGTTAATGAGCAGTTCTTC. It specifies CAGCDSGGVNEQFF. This rearrangement joins TRBV9 to TRBJ2-1; 11 bases match TRBD2. V lost 10 bases to trimming and J lost 7 bases; unmatched junction nucleotides: 10. Germline-derived CDR1 and CDR2 are SGDLS and YYNGEE. CDR3 size: 14 residues.